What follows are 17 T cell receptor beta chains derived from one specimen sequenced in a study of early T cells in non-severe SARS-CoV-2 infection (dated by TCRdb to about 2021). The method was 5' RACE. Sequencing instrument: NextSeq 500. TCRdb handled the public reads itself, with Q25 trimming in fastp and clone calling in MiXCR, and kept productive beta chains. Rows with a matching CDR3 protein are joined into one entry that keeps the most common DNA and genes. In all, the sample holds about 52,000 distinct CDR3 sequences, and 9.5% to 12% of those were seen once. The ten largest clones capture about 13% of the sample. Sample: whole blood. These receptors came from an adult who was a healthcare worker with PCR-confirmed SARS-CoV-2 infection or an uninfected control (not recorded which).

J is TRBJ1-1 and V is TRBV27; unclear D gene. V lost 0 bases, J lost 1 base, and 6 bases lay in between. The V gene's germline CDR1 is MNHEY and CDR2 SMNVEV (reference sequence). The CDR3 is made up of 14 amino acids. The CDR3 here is CASSLSPQNTEAFF. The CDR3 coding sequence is TGTGCCAGCAGTTTATCGCCACAGAACACTGAAGCTTTCTTT.

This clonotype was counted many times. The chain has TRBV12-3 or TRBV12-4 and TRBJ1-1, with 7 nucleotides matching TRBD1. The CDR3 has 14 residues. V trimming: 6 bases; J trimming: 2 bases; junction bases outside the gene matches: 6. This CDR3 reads CASSAGTVNTEAFF. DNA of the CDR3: TGTGCCAGCAGCGCCGGGACAGTCAACACTGAAGCTTTCTTT.

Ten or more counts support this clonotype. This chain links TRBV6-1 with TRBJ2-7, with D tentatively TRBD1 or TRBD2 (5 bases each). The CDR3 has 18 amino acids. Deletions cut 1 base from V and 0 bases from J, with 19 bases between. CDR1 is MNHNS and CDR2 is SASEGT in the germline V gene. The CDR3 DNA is TGTGCCAGCAGTGAAGGGGGGTGGGGCTCGACGAGCTCCTACGAGCAGTACTTC. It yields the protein CASSEGGWGSTSSYEQYF.

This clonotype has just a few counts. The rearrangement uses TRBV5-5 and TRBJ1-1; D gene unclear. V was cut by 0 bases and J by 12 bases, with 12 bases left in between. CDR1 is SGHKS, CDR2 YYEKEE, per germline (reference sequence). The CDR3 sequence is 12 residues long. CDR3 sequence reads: CASSLVQGTSFF. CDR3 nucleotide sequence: TGTGCCAGCAGCTTGGTGCAAGGCACGTCTTTCTTT.

The CDR3 coding sequence is TGCGCCAGCAGCCCCGGGGGGGGCAACGAGCAGTACTTC. It codes for CASSPGGGNEQYF. This chain connects TRBV5-1 to TRBJ2-7; 8 bases fit TRBD2. After removal of 4 bases from V and 5 bases from J, the junction contained 5 bases not matched to a gene. The germline V gene has CDR1 SGHRS and CDR2 YFSETQ. The CDR3 is made up of 13 amino acids.

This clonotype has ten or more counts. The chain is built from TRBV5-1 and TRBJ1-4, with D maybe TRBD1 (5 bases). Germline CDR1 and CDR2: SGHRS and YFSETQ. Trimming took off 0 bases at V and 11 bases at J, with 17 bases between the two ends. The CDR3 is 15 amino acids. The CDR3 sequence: CASSLDFSDGAKLFF. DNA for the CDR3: TGCGCCAGCAGCTTGGACTTCTCGGATGGGGCCAAACTGTTTTTT.

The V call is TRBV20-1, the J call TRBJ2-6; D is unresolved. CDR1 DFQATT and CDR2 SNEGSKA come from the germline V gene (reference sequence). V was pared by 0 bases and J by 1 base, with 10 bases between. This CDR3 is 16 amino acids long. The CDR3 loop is CSARDHKNSGANVLTF. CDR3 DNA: TGCAGTGCTAGAGATCACAAGAATTCTGGGGCCAACGTCCTGACTTTC.

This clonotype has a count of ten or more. The CDR3 sequence: CAISTGIGDTEAFF. The CDR3 DNA is TGTGCCATCAGCACAGGGATAGGAGACACTGAAGCTTTCTTT. J is TRBJ1-1 and V is TRBV10-3; a possible D gene is TRBD1 (6 bases). V was shortened by 6 bases and J by 3 bases, with 14 bases between the two germline ends. Germline values: CDR1 ENHRY, CDR2 SYGVKD. The CDR3 length is 14 residues.

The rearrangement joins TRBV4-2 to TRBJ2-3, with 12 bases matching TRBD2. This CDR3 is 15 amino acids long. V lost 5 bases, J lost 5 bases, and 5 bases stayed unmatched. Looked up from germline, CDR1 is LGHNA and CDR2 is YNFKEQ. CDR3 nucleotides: TGTGCCAGCAGCGCTAGCGGGGGGGATGTAGATACGCAGTATTTT. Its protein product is CASSASGGDVDTQYF.

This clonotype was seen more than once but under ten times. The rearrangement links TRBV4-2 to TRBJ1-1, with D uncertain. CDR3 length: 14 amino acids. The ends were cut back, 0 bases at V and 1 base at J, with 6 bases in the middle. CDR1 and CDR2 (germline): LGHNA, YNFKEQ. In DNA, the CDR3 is TGTGCCAGCAGCCAAGATTACGGGAACACTGAAGCTTTCTTT. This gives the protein CASSQDYGNTEAFF.

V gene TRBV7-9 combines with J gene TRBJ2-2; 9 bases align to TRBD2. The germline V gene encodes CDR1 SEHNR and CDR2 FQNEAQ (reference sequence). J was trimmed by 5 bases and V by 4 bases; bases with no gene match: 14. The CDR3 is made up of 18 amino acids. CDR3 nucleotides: TGTGCCAGCAGCTCAGGTCAACTTAGCGGGAGAGGTACCGGGGAGCTGTTTTTT. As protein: CASSSGQLSGRGTGELFF.

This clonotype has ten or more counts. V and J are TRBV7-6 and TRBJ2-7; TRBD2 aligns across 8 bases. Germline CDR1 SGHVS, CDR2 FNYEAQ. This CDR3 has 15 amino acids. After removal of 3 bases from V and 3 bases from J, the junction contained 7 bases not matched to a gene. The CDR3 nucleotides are TGTGCCAGCAGCTTGGAGCGGGAGTTTATCTACGAGCAGTACTTC. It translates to CASSLEREFIYEQYF.

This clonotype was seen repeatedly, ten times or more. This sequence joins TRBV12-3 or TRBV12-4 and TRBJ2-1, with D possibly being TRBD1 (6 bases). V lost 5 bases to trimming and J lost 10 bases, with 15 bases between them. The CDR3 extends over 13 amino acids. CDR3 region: CASSRQAAGEQFF. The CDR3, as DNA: TGTGCCAGCAGTCGACAGGCGGCTGGGGAGCAGTTCTTC.

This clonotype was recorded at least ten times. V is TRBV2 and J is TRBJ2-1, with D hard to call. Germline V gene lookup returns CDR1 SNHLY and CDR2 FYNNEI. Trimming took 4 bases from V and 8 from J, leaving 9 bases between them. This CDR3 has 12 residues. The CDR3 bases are TGTGCCAGCAGTGTGGGGTCCCATGAGCAGTTCTTC. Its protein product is CASSVGSHEQFF.

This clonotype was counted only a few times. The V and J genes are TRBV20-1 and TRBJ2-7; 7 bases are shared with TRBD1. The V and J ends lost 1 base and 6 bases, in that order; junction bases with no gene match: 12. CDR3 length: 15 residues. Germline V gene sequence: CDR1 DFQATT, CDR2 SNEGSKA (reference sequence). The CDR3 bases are TGCAGTGCTAGAGTACAGATACAGGGGCTGAGCGAGCAGTACTTC. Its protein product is CSARVQIQGLSEQYF.

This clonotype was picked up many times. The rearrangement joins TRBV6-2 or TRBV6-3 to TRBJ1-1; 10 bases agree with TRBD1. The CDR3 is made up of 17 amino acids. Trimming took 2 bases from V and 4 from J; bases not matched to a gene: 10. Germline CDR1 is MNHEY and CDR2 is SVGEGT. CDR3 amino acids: CASSYLEGTGVVTEAFF. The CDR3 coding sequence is TGTGCCAGCAGTTACCTTGAAGGGACAGGGGTGGTCACTGAAGCTTTCTTT.

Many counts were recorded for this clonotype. The CDR3 region is CASSPLVSGANVLTF. The CDR3 nucleotides are TGTGCCAGCAGTCCCCTAGTTTCTGGGGCCAACGTCCTGACTTTC. This sequence joins TRBV28 and TRBJ2-6; D not certain. The CDR3 is 15 residues long. Germline CDR1 reads MDHEN; CDR2 reads SYDVKM. V lost 5 bases and J lost 1, with 9 bases in between.